This T cell receptor beta chain was sequenced for a study of blood T cells in healthy people across ages. Study results and limitations: There were more naive CD4+ cells and higher diversity in long-lived donors than in aged donors.

With a J-beta primer mix and a sample-barcoded 5' primer, a second PCR ran roughly 6 to 11 cycles. TCRdb re-derived calls from the 5' RACE reads in MiXCR, one entry per CDR3 protein. The sample has approximately 800,000 distinct CDR3 sequences; approximately 53% are singletons. Trimming cost V 0 bases and J 3 bases; bases outside gene matches: 10. The CDR3 spans 18 residues. Germline V CDR1 and CDR2: SGHRS, YFSETQ. For every donor, a draw yielded about 10 milliliters of peripheral blood. Whenever a sample was processed, at least 6.5 million PBMCs were isolated. Total RNA was extracted at no less than 5.5 micrograms per sample. Details on this clonotype: What it recognizes is unknown.

The chain links TRBV5-1 to TRBJ2-1; 9 bases line up with TRBD1. The sequencing input was blood. The source is a man older than 75 in good health. The CDR3 coding sequence is TGCGCCAGCAGCTTGGGGTTTGGCGGGACAGGGAACTACAATGAGCAGTTCTTC. Protein sequence: CASSLGFGGTGNYNEQFF.